The 21 T cell receptor beta chains below come from one sample, sequenced in a study of T cells in Graves' hyperthyroidism and ophthalmopathy. Template material for amplifying TCR beta CDR3 regions consisted of RNA transcripts. TCR CDR3 regions were first amplified by RT-PCR with HTBI primers. From the multiplex PCR reads, TCRdb called clonotypes with MiXCR, one entry per CDR3 protein. The repertoire holds hundreds of thousands of distinct CDR3 sequences, with 14% to 15% as singletons. Sequences were obtained from blood. These receptors originate from a woman between 25 and 40 years old with Graves' hyperthyroidism.

The chain joins TRBV10-2 to TRBJ2-1; 8 bases agree with TRBD2. Trimming removed 6 bases from V and 1 base from J; junction bases left unmatched: 5. CDR1 is WSHSY and CDR2 is SAAADI in the germline V gene. The CDR3 has 15 amino acids. The CDR3 region is CASSPTSASYNEQFF. DNA for the CDR3: TGCGCCAGCAGCCCGACTAGCGCGTCCTACAATGAGCAGTTCTTC.

Many counts were recorded for this clonotype. The V call is TRBV27, the J call TRBJ1-1, with no clear D. The CDR3 spans 13 residues. Germline lookup yields CDR1 MNHEY and CDR2 SMNVEV (reference sequence). Trimming stripped 7 bases from V and 0 bases from J, with 9 bases between. CDR3 bases: TGTGCCAGCATGAGGCAGATGAACACTGAAGCTTTCTTT. This translates into CASMRQMNTEAFF.

This clonotype showed up just a few times. The rearrangement joins TRBV15 to TRBJ2-1; tentative D call: TRBD2 (6 bases). The germline V and J ends were trimmed by 6 bases and 5 bases, with 17 bases remaining between them. From germline, CDR1 is LNHNV and CDR2 YYDKDF (reference sequence). The CDR3 spans 15 residues. DNA for the CDR3: TGTGCCACCAGAACATTAGGGACTGGGGACAATGAGCAGTTCTTC. Amino acids: CATRTLGTGDNEQFF.

This clonotype showed up just a few times. Just one base apart from a much larger clone, this may be a read error. The chain employs TRBV11-1 and TRBJ2-1; 9 bases map to TRBD2. In germline, CDR1 is SGHAT, CDR2 FQDESV (reference sequence). The CDR3 runs to 14 residues. CDR3 sequence: CASVGTSMNNGQFF. In DNA, the CDR3 is TGTGCCAGCGTCGGGACTAGCATGAACAATGGGCAGTTCTTC.

This clonotype was seen ten or more times. The gene calls are TRBV6-1 and TRBJ1-2; D unclear. Germline CDR1 reads MNHNS; CDR2 reads SASEGT. The CDR3 consists of 13 residues. Trimming left V 6 bases short and J 4 bases short, with 12 bases between. For the CDR3, the DNA is TGTGCCAGCAGCTCAGACATTCGCTATGGCTACACCTTC. The encoded protein is CASSSDIRYGYTF.

The chain couples TRBV9 to TRBJ2-7; possibly TRBD1 for D (6 bases). The CDR3 has 15 amino acids. Germline CDR1 is SGDLS and CDR2 is YYNGEE. Trimming shortened V by 0 bases and J by 2 bases, and 12 bases separated the two germline ends. The CDR3 protein is CASSVGTGPTYEQYF. The CDR3 DNA reads as TGTGCCAGCAGCGTAGGAACAGGGCCGACCTACGAGCAGTACTTC. Filled out from reference TRBV9 and TRBJ2-7, the complete variable domain reads DSGVTQTPKHLITATGQRVTLRCSPRSGDLSVYWYQQSLDQGLQFLIQYYNGEERAKGNILERFSAQQFPDLHSELNLSSLELGDSALYFCASSVGTGPTYEQYFGPGTRLTVT.

The chain is built from TRBV27 and TRBJ2-3; TRBD1 is a possible D gene (5 bases). V gave up 5 bases and J gave up 6 bases, with 12 bases separating them. Germline V gene lookup returns CDR1 MNHEY and CDR2 SMNVEV (reference sequence). CDR3 size: 13 residues. This CDR3 is CASSQPRGDTQYF. In DNA form, the CDR3 reads TGTGCCAGCAGTCAACCAAGGGGCGATACGCAGTATTTT.

Ten or more counts support this clonotype. The chain has TRBV27 and TRBJ2-1; 13 positions match TRBD2. The CDR3 extends over 15 amino acids. Germline values: CDR1 MNHEY, CDR2 SMNVEV (reference sequence). The trim removed 4 bases at V and 6 bases at J, leaving 3 bases unmatched. The CDR3 bases are TGTGCCAGCAGTTCCGGACTAGCGGGAGTCAATGAGCAGTTCTTC. Translating gives CASSSGLAGVNEQFF.

The CDR3 DNA is TGCGCCAGCAGCTTGGGGGGGACAGGAGGAACCTACGAGCAGTACTTC. The encoded protein is CASSLGGTGGTYEQYF. The chain recombines TRBV5-1 with TRBJ2-7; 8 nucleotides agree with TRBD1. The V and J ends lost 0 bases and 2 bases, in that order; junction bases with no gene match: 7. The CDR3 loop spans 16 amino acids. Germline CDR1 SGHRS, CDR2 YFSETQ.

This clonotype has more than one count but fewer than ten. V is TRBV24-1 and J is TRBJ1-5; 7 bases align to TRBD1. Trimming cost V 5 bases and J 6 bases; bases outside gene matches: 6. Germline CDR1 KGHDR, CDR2 SFDVKD. The CDR3 consists of 14 residues. The CDR3 spells CATSADRVGQPQHF. The CDR3 DNA sequence: TGTGCCACCAGTGCTGACAGGGTAGGTCAGCCCCAGCATTTT.

V and J are TRBV4-1 and TRBJ2-7, with 10 nucleotides matching TRBD2. The CDR3 covers 17 residues. Germline lookup yields CDR1 MGHRA and CDR2 YSYEKL. Trimming took 1 base from V and 7 from J; bases not matched to a gene: 13. For the CDR3, the DNA is TGCGCCAGCAGCCAAGCCACTTATAGCGGGAGGCCGGGAGAGCAGTACTTC. Its protein is CASSQATYSGRPGEQYF.

This clonotype was recorded a few times. The gene calls are TRBV30 and TRBJ2-5, with a weak D call TRBD1 (5 bases). The CDR3 spans 12 residues. The V gene's germline CDR1 is GTSNPN and CDR2 SVGIG (reference sequence). Trimming cost V 2 bases and J 4 bases, with 8 bases left between them. CDR3 region: CAWSPRAETQYF. In DNA form, the CDR3 reads TGTGCCTGGAGTCCCAGGGCAGAGACCCAGTACTTC.

There are many counts of this clonotype. V usage is TRBV10-3 and J usage is TRBJ2-7; D ambiguous. V lost 0 bases, J lost 0 bases, and 3 bases lay in between. The length of the CDR3 is 13 residues. Per germline, CDR1 ENHRY and CDR2 SYGVKD. This chain's CDR3 is CAISESFSYEQYF. The CDR3 region has the DNA TGTGCCATCAGTGAGTCGTTCTCCTACGAGCAGTACTTC.

This clonotype was seen a few times. V and J are TRBV10-1 and TRBJ2-5, with 10 bases aligning to TRBD2. With 9 bases clipped from V and 5 bases from J, the junction kept 9 bases outside the gene matches. The CDR3 extends over 14 amino acids. CDR1 is WNHNN, CDR2 SYGVQD, per germline (reference sequence). The CDR3 DNA follows: TGCGCCAGTTCAGCGGGAGGGCCATTGGAGACCCAGTACTTC. It encodes CASSAGGPLETQYF.

Many counts were recorded for this clonotype. The rearrangement uses TRBV2 and TRBJ2-7; 9 nucleotides line up with TRBD1. With V trimmed by 4 bases and J by 5 bases, 6 bases remained unmatched. The CDR3 extends over 14 amino acids. CDR1 is SNHLY, CDR2 FYNNEI, per germline. The CDR3 region is CASSVPGQGHEQYF. The CDR3 nucleotides read TGTGCCAGCAGTGTACCGGGACAGGGACACGAGCAGTACTTC.

This clonotype was detected many times. This chain connects TRBV20-1 to TRBJ2-7; 10 nucleotides line up with TRBD2. There are 15 residues in the CDR3. Germline V CDR1 and CDR2: DFQATT, SNEGSKA (reference sequence). Here the CDR3 reads CRGQSTLAGDGEQYF. The CDR3 bases are TGCAGGGGACAATCGACCCTAGCGGGAGACGGCGAGCAGTACTTC.

This clonotype was found many times. The rearrangement joins TRBV28 to TRBJ2-1; 9 nucleotides agree with TRBD1. V lost 5 bases, J lost 10 bases, and 12 bases stayed unmatched. The germline CDR1 and CDR2 sequences are MDHEN and SYDVKM. The CDR3 sequence is 15 residues long. CDR3 in amino acids: CASSLTGGSGREQFF. The CDR3 DNA reads as TGTGCCAGCAGTCTCACAGGGGGCTCAGGAAGGGAGCAGTTCTTC.

This clonotype was counted a few times. The chain recombines TRBV24-1 with TRBJ2-1; 7 nucleotides agree with TRBD2. With 1 base clipped from V and 12 bases from J, the junction kept 5 bases outside the gene matches. CDR3 length: 13 amino acids. Germline loops: CDR1 KGHDR, CDR2 SFDVKD. In nucleotides, the CDR3 is TGTGCCACCAGTGATTTAACCGGGACTACGCAGTTCTTC. This codes for CATSDLTGTTQFF.

This clonotype was recorded many times. The chain employs TRBV2 and TRBJ2-1, with 12 bases aligning to TRBD1. This CDR3 spans 17 amino acids. Unmatched junction bases numbered 13, after V lost 5 bases and J lost 8 bases. Looked up from germline, CDR1 is SNHLY and CDR2 is FYNNEI. Written as DNA, the CDR3 is TGTGCCAGCAGTAGTATACCCGGGACAGGGGGCTTCGATGAGCAGTTCTTC. Translated, it gives CASSSIPGTGGFDEQFF.

Ten or more counts support this clonotype. The gene calls are TRBV7-3 and TRBJ2-3; the D is unclear. Germline V CDR1 and CDR2: SGHTA, FQGTGA. Trimming removed 2 bases from V and 2 bases from J, with 8 bases in between. This CDR3 contains 14 residues. The CDR3 sequence is CASSLVGFTDTQYF. The CDR3 DNA reads as TGTGCCAGCAGCTTAGTAGGGTTCACAGATACGCAGTATTTT.

This clonotype has a count of ten or more. V gene TRBV7-8 combines with J gene TRBJ2-3; D may correspond to TRBD1 or TRBD2 (5 bases each). Trimming stripped 3 bases from V and 1 base from J, with 11 bases between. The CDR3 is made up of 15 amino acids. In germline, CDR1 is SGHVS, CDR2 FQNEAQ. For the CDR3, the DNA is TGTGCCAGCAGCTTCGTGGGGGTGGGCACAGATACGCAGTATTTT. Translating gives CASSFVGVGTDTQYF.